These 14 T cell receptor beta chains were all obtained from the same sample, sequenced in a study of blood T cell repertoires in COVID-19. Repertoires were generated with immunoSEQ multiplex PCR, while TCRdb's copy carries only in-frame clones and drops some. The repertoire has about 300,000 clones, 65% to 90% of them found once; the top ten carry about 4.1%. Material for sequencing was PBMCs or T cells enriched from blood (not recorded which). Receptors originate from a young man who had recovered from COVID-19.

The CDR3 reads CASSPKTGINTEAFF. The CDR3 coding sequence is TGTGCCAGCAGTCCAAAGACAGGGATTAACACTGAAGCTTTCTTT. The J gene is TRBJ1-1, the V gene TRBV27; TRBD1 matches at 7 bases. V dropped 5 bases and J dropped 2; count of bases not matched to a gene: 8. There are 15 residues in the CDR3. Germline-derived CDR1 and CDR2 are MNHEY and SMNVEV (reference sequence).

V gene TRBV2 combines with J gene TRBJ2-1; TRBD1 aligns across 10 bases. Germline values: CDR1 SNHLY, CDR2 FYNNEI. With 6 bases clipped from V and 6 bases from J, the junction kept 8 bases outside the gene matches. The length of the CDR3 is 15 residues. The CDR3 DNA is TGTGCCAGCAGCCCTGGGACAGGGGTGGGCAATGAGCAGTTCTTC. This encodes CASSPGTGVGNEQFF.

The sample holds one count of this clone. This chain uses TRBV9 with TRBJ1-2; TRBD1 aligns across 8 bases. This CDR3 spans 13 amino acids. The J segment lost 8 bases and the V segment lost 3 bases, leaving 6 bases of the junction unmatched. CDR1 and CDR2 from the germline V gene are SGDLS and YYNGEE. In nucleotides, the CDR3 is TGTGCCAGCAGCGACCGGACAGGGTACGGCTACACCTTC. Translating it yields CASSDRTGYGYTF.

The chain is built from TRBV6-5 and TRBJ2-7, with 8 bases matching TRBD1. The germline V gene has CDR1 MNHEY and CDR2 SVGAGI. J was trimmed by 0 bases and V by 11 bases; bases with no gene match: 6. This CDR3 has 13 residues. The CDR3 is CAVRDRSSYEQYF. For the CDR3, the DNA is TGTGCCGTCCGGGACAGGAGCTCCTACGAGCAGTACTTC.

The V and J genes are TRBV7-2 and TRBJ2-7; weak D call: TRBD2 (6 bases). The CDR3 loop spans 16 amino acids. Germline CDR1 is SGHTA and CDR2 is FQGNSA. The V end was cut by 1 base, the J end by 4 bases, with 17 bases between. CDR3 region: CASSLVLVTRGYEQYF. The DNA of the CDR3 is TGTGCCAGCAGCTTAGTCCTCGTGACTAGAGGGTACGAGCAGTACTTC.

V gene TRBV5-6 combines with J gene TRBJ2-7; D remains ambiguous. CDR3 length: 14 amino acids. The V gene's germline CDR1 is SGHDT and CDR2 YYEEEE. V was clipped by 4 bases and J by 5 bases, with 16 bases between them. The CDR3 DNA reads as TGTGCCAGCAGCCACTCCGCCGACTGGAACGAGCAGTACTTC. It specifies CASSHSADWNEQYF.

The rearrangement links TRBV20-1 to TRBJ2-5; D is undetermined. This CDR3 comprises 11 residues. Looked up from germline, CDR1 is DFQATT and CDR2 is SNEGSKA (reference sequence). The CDR3 loop reads CAPLRQETQYF. Written as DNA, the CDR3 is TGCGCCCCGTTGAGGCAGGAGACCCAGTACTTC.

The chain combines TRBV4-1 with TRBJ2-1; D possibly corresponds to TRBD1 (6 bases). With 4 bases removed from V and 3 bases from J, the gap between germline ends came to 13 bases. In germline, CDR1 is MGHRA, CDR2 YSYEKL. The CDR3 covers 15 residues. The CDR3 coding sequence is TGCGCCAGCAGCCCTGCGACAGGACGCTACAATGAGCAGTTCTTC. This encodes CASSPATGRYNEQFF.

The CDR3 reads CASSRAGRSYEQYF. CDR3 in DNA: TGTGCCAGTAGTAGGGCAGGCCGGTCCTACGAGCAGTACTTC. The chain employs TRBV19 and TRBJ2-7, with unresolved D. This CDR3 spans 14 amino acids. Germline values: CDR1 LNHDA, CDR2 SQIVND (reference sequence). The V end lost 4 bases, the J end lost 1 base, and 11 bases lay between the germline ends. The whole variable domain, filled in from reference TRBV19 and TRBJ2-7, reads DGGITQSPKYLFRKEGQNVTLSCEQNLNHDAMYWYRQDPGQGLRLIYYSQIVNDFQKGDIAEGYSVSREKKESFPLTVTSAQKNPTAFYLCASSRAGRSYEQYFGPGTRLTVT.

The chain is built from TRBV7-9 and TRBJ2-5; 11 nucleotides align to TRBD1. Germline trimming cut 3 bases from V and 4 bases from J; bases unmatched to any gene: 13. Germline lookup yields CDR1 SEHNR and CDR2 FQNEAQ (reference sequence). The CDR3 has 18 amino acids. The CDR3 reads CASSFSTLRDRGTETQYF. DNA of the CDR3: TGTGCCAGCAGCTTTTCAACCCTCCGGGACAGGGGGACAGAGACCCAGTACTTC.

A word on this clone: Distinct nucleotide sequences in the sample also encode this CDR3. The chain links TRBV24-1 to TRBJ2-1, with D perhaps TRBD1 (5 bases). Trimming took 1 base from V and 8 from J, leaving 5 bases between them. CDR3 length: 12 amino acids. Germline V CDR1 and CDR2: KGHDR, SFDVKD. The CDR3 bases are TGTGCCACCAGTGATTTCAGGGATGAGCAGTTCTTC. Its protein product is CATSDFRDEQFF.

J is TRBJ2-5 and V is TRBV2; D perhaps matches TRBD1 (7 bases). The germline gives CDR1 SNHLY, CDR2 FYNNEI. This CDR3 is 13 amino acids long. Trimming shortened V by 8 bases and J by 5 bases, and 15 bases separated the two germline ends. CDR3 sequence reads: CASVGGGRETQYF. In nucleotides, the CDR3 is TGTGCCAGCGTTGGAGGGGGCAGGGAGACCCAGTACTTC.

The rearrangement links TRBV11-3 to TRBJ2-7; no firm D call. In germline, CDR1 is SGHNT, CDR2 YENEEA. V lost 5 bases and J 4 bases, leaving 12 bases between the germline ends. This CDR3 region has 13 residues. The CDR3 DNA follows: TGTGCCAGCAGCACCCGACCGACTTACGAGCAGTACTTC. This translates into CASSTRPTYEQYF.

The V and J genes are TRBV14 and TRBJ1-1, with a weak D call TRBD1 (5 bases). V shed 4 bases and J shed 6 bases, with 12 bases lying between them. Germline loops: CDR1 SGHDN, CDR2 FVKESK. This CDR3 is built from 13 residues. The CDR3 nucleotides read TGTGCCAGCAGCCGGACCGGGGGGGCTGAAGCTTTCTTT. Protein product: CASSRTGGAEAFF.